This TCR beta chain was recovered during a study of cytomegalovirus exposure and HLA in healthy donors (dated by TCRdb to 2017 to 2019). For the wider study: An earlier analysis of around 600 of the donors reported approximately 300 Gb of sequence data and roughly 100 million unique TCR beta sequences from roughly 200 million T cells. Rather than drawing on any new phenotypic data, the later analysis identified candidate immune exposures from TCR beta sequences and the way those sequences occurred across donors. The study combined high-throughput TCR immunosequencing, statistical association of individual TCRs with disease status, and machine learning to predict cytomegalovirus infection status. The T cell repertoires of several hundred subjects were profiled by immunosequencing and related to cytomegalovirus serostatus. In addition to the first cohort of 666 subjects, a separate validation cohort of approximately 120 different subjects was used. The number of typed donors differed by locus: about 620-640 for A, B, C, DRB1 and DQB1; approximately 520 for DQA1; fewer than 610 for DPA1; and 450 to 480 for DPB1. Class I and class II HLA loci were covered by the typing at four-digit resolution. Among 398 genotyped donors of the cohort, an average of about 240,000 unique TCR beta nucleotide sequences were sequenced per donor, roughly a sixth of them non-productive. An earlier analysis of approximately 640 of the donors applied high-throughput TCR beta sequencing to assess whether each TCR beta V gene segment acted as functional or pseudogenic. Several DR-DQ haplotypes were treated as single units for association and clustering because of strong linkage in the cohort. Donor age, sex, ethnicity and CMV serostatus were compiled alongside the repertoire data. The study aimed to test whether cataloging public T cell receptors could reveal signatures of past pathogen exposure. All discovery cohort repertoires had been generated on a single sequencing platform. Roughly 300 gigabases of sequencing data and some 85 million unique TCR sequences were included in an early release covering about 700 HLA-typed donors. A later analysis re-analyzed previously published TCR beta repertoires from 666 donors and added high-resolution HLA genotyping to study TCR occurrence patterns. Of the approximately 400 genotyped donors, 81% were placed in the genetic ancestry cluster associated with self-reported Caucasian donors. A later genetic analysis took genome-wide SNP genotypes for about three fifths of the 666 donors and used that subset as a discovery cohort. General findings and caveats noted by the study authors: A further reported finding was that TCR beta sequences accurately predicted the HLA-A and HLA-B alleles for most subjects in the first cohort. Most TCR sequences were observed very rarely across donors, whereas some public TCRs were present in many individuals. A later analysis associated around 16,000 TCR beta sequences with specific HLA alleles at a false discovery rate of 0.05. Because HLA typing was missing for some donors at each locus, association tests included only the typed subset. According to a later analysis, TCR association rates differed among HLA loci, with DRB1 alleles showing the most associated TCRs and HLA-C alleles showing the fewest. The only immune exposure information available for the cohort was CMV serostatus. In a later analysis, most CMV-associated TCR beta chains were found to appear HLA-restricted, with HLA associations seemingly driven largely by CMV exposure. Correlated functional status among segregating V segments might reflect linkage disequilibrium, but an unknown experimental factor could not be ruled out. Roughly uniform sequencing depth across donors was assumed in presence/absence analyses, although this assumption may not hold. The authors suggested that the approach could potentially be extended to other disease states and immunological phenotypes. The cohort was sequenced for TCR beta chains only, and without alpha or paired-chain data the features that could be detected were limited. The earlier analysis of some 560 of the donors excluded 15 to 20 rarely observed V segments, including chromosome 9 orphons, because counts were too low. A few of the identified cytomegalovirus-associated TCR beta chains were confirmed in vitro to be specific for cytomegalovirus antigens. A group of highly shared sequence variants was considered likely to be a technical artifact of the sequencing pipeline. Cytomegalovirus status was reported to be diagnosed by the classifier with high specificity and sensitivity in both the original and validation cohorts. Several of the top co-occurrence clusters appeared to be linked to parvovirus B19, influenza, CMV and Epstein-Barr virus, according to a later analysis. In a later analysis, HLA-associated TCR beta chains showed more clonal expansion and lower generation probabilities than non-associated chains that were equally common. In an earlier analysis of around 500 of the donors, most TCR beta V segments appeared in productive rearrangements about 87% or about 30% of the time, broadly matching IMGT annotations. Some IMGT-functional V segments, including TRBV6-2 and TRBV6-3, could not be told apart with the 87-base-pair reads, so those segments were excluded. In a later genetic analysis, fewer N-insertions in productive TCRs were reported among donors in an Asian-associated ancestry cluster than the roughly 700-donor mean. In a later genetic analysis, a missense DCLRE1C variant was associated with V-gene and J-gene trimming of TCR beta chains, and the association was replicated in an independent cohort. The study listed approximately 160 TCR beta chains as associated with cytomegalovirus. When HLA alleles, especially DR and DQ, strongly co-occurred, attributing TCR associations to individual alleles was difficult.

The cohort consisted of 650 to 850 healthy bone marrow donors. Cohort members were all nominally healthy when sampled, although unrecorded immune exposures were likely present. The donor tested CMV seronegative and was one of the 352 seronegative cohort members. Each donor provided a peripheral blood sample, and peripheral blood mononuclear cells were used for TCR beta sequencing. Genomic DNA extraction from the blood cell samples was performed with the Qiagen DNeasy Blood Extraction Kit. Library generation was performed with the immunoSEQ multiplex PCR assay. For the multiplex PCR, a mixture combining 60 forward primers for TCR Vbeta segments and 13 reverse primers for TCR Jbeta segments was used. The CDR3 region of rearranged TCR beta genes was amplified from genomic DNA with a multiplex PCR assay. Amplified TCR beta libraries were sequenced as 87-base-pair reads on the Illumina HiSeq System. The source study handled its data this way. A later analysis counted about 82 million unique TCR beta chains across the roughly 700 repertoires, and some 11 million of these chains were shared by at least two donors. Raw reads were error-corrected and collapsed into unique sequences with a nearest-neighbor algorithm that merged closely related sequences to remove PCR and sequencing errors. CDR3 sequences were aligned to IMGT reference sequences to assign V, D and J gene segments. For a sequence to be retained, at least a six-nucleotide match to both a V gene segment and a J gene segment was required. A rearrangement was called productive if the CDR3 had no stop codons and remained in frame with V and J, and every other rearrangement was called non-productive. Following IMGT convention, CDR3 was defined as the stretch from the second conserved V-encoded cysteine to the conserved J-encoded phenylalanine. In an earlier analysis of 587 of the donors, sequences lacking an unambiguous match to a single V gene segment were excluded. An earlier analysis of under 750 of the donors called V segments functional above 56.7% productive rearrangements and segregating when the between-donor standard deviation exceeded 5%. To diagnose cytomegalovirus status from the catalog of TCR beta chain sequences, a statistical classification framework was built. A later analysis assigned V and J genes by comparing TCR nucleotide sequences with IMGT/GENE-DB human TR gene sequences. A later analysis assigned CDR3 sequences and most-parsimonious VDJ recombination scenarios with the TCRdist pipeline. In a later analysis, each TCR beta chain was defined by its CDR3 amino acid sequence together with its V-gene family, and reads lacking a unique V-gene family were excluded. In a later analysis, 450 to 600 highly shared, low-generation-probability nucleotide sequences were removed to address suspected cross-contamination and a sequencing artifact. A later analysis calculated a clonal expansion index for each public chain from normalized within-repertoire ranks of inferred template counts. A later analysis computed generation probabilities with a VDJ recombination model fitted to out-of-frame rearrangements, and checked the results against IGoR. A later analysis scored TCR-TCR, TCR-HLA and TCR-CMV co-occurrence with hypergeometric tests, applying a repertoire-size bias correction to TCR pairs. In a later analysis, false discovery rates were estimated by permuting HLA or CMV assignments 20 times. A later analysis grouped co-occurring TCRs with DBSCAN, adding TCRdist sequence similarity when clustering within HLA-allele-positive subsets. Repertoires with fewer than 30,000 or more than 120,000 public chains were left out of co-occurrence clustering, as were four to six repertoires with anomalous nucleotide sharing. TCRdb provides this immuneACCESS table in a form limited to in-frame rearrangements. Some clones are lacking; in checked studies, under half of them reflect an unresolved V gene, and why the rest are absent is not known. V and J calls and clone size are as listed in that table; D and trimming were resolved from the DNA. In this sample's table one finds 120,000 to 150,000 clones. Jointly, the top ten make up under 2% of the sample.

V was cut back by 4 bases and J by 1 base, leaving a gap of 13 bases between them. The CDR3 measures 15 amino acids from cysteine to phenylalanine. Here the CDR3 DNA is all that survives: 45 bases in frame from base 1. According to the germline V gene, CDR1 reads SGHTA and CDR2 reads FQGNSA. Note on this clone: No cognate antigen has been identified for it.

The sequence came from a woman between 50 and 59 years old in good health and CMV-seronegative. Sequenced material: PBMCs. Recombination joined TRBV7-2 with TRBJ1-1; 5 matching bases give a weak D call of TRBD1. CDR3 sequence: CASSSTVTGNTEAFF. In nucleotides, the sequence is TGTGCCAGCAGCTCTACAGTTACAGGGAACACTGAAGCTTTCTTT.